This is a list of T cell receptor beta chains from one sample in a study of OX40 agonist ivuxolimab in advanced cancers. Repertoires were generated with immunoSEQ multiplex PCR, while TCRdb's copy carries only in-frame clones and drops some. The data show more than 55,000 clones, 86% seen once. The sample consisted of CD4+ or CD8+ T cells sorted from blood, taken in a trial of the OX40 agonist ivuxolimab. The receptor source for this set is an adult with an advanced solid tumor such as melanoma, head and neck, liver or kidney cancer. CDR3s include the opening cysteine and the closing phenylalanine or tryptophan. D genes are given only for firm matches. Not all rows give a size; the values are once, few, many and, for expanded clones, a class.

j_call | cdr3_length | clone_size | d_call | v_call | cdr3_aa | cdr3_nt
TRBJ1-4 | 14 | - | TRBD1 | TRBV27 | CASSFRGQARKLFF | TGTGCCAGCAGTTTCCGCGGACAGGCGAGGAAACTGTTTTTT
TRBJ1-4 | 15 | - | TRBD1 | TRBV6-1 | CASSSVDRGTPRLFF | TGTGCCAGCAGTTCGGTAGACAGGGGGACGCCGCGACTGTTTTTT
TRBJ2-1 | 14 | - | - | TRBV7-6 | CASSAGGTAFGQFF | TGTGCCAGCAGCGCCGGCGGGACAGCATTCGGGCAGTTCTTC
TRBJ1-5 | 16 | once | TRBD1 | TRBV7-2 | CASSDPRQGAEQPQHF | TGTGCCAGCAGCGACCCCCGACAGGGGGCCGAACAGCCCCAGCATTTT
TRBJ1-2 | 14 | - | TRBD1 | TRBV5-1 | CASSYLLTGKGYTF | TGCGCCAGCTCCTACCTCTTGACAGGGAAGGGCTACACCTTC
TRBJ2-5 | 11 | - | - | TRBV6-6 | CASNHQETQYF | TGTGCCAGCAACCACCAAGAGACCCAGTACTTC
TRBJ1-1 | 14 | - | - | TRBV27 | CASSFGHFNTEAFF | TGTGCCAGCAGTTTCGGTCACTTTAACACTGAAGCTTTCTTT
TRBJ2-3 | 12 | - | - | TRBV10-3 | CAIGNSPDTQYF | TGTGCCATCGGAAACAGCCCGGATACGCAGTATTTT
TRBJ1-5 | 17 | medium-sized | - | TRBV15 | CATSRDLGGSGNQPQHF | TGTGCCACCAGCAGAGATCTCGGGGGCTCGGGCAATCAGCCCCAGCATTTT
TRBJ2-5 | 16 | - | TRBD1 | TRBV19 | CASSPTGTGGRKTQYF | TGTGCCAGTAGTCCCACCGGGACAGGGGGCCGGAAGACCCAGTACTTC
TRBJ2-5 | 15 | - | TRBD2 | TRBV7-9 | CASSLLAGERETQYF | TGTGCCAGCAGCTTACTAGCGGGAGAGCGGGAGACCCAGTACTTC
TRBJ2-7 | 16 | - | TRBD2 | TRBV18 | CASSPPGLAGGGEQYF | TGTGCCAGCTCACCACCGGGACTAGCGGGAGGAGGAGAGCAGTACTTC
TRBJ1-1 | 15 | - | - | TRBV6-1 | CASSEGRGLNTEAFF | TGTGCCAGCAGTGAGGGTAGGGGATTGAACACTGAAGCTTTCTTT
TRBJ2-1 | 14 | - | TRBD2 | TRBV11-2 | CASSLDRTSSEQFF | TGTGCCAGCAGCTTAGATCGGACTAGCAGTGAGCAGTTCTTC
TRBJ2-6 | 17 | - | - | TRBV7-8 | CASSLGRPTGGANVLTF | TGTGCCAGCAGCTTAGGACGGCCTACGGGAGGGGCCAACGTCCTGACTTTC
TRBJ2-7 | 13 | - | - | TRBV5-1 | CASSFSGYYEQYF | TGCGCCAGCAGCTTTAGCGGCTACTACGAGCAGTACTTC
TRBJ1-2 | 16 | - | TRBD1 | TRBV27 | CASSSPGTGGNGGYTF | TGTGCCAGCAGTTCCCCCGGGACAGGGGGCAATGGTGGCTACACCTTC
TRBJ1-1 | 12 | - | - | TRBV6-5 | CASSSVNTEAFF | TGTGCCAGCAGTTCAGTGAACACTGAAGCTTTCTTT
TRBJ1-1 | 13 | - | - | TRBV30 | CAWSDNTYTEAFF | TGTGCCTGGAGTGACAACACTTACACTGAAGCTTTCTTT
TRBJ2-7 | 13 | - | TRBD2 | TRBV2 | CASSTTGGFEQYF | TGTGCCAGCAGTACGACGGGAGGGTTCGAGCAGTACTTC
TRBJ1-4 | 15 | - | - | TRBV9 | CASSAGAWGNEKLFF | TGTGCCAGCAGCGCTGGAGCCTGGGGTAATGAAAAACTGTTTTTT
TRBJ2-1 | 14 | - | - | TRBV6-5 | CASSRPLGYNEQFF | TGTGCCAGCAGTCGACCTCTAGGGTACAATGAGCAGTTCTTC
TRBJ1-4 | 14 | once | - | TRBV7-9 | CASSVGRANEKLFF | TGTGCCAGCAGCGTAGGGAGGGCTAATGAAAAACTGTTTTTT
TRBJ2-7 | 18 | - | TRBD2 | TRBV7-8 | CASSSTAGSAGGPYEQYF | TGTGCCAGCAGCTCCACAGCGGGCTCAGCGGGAGGGCCATACGAGCAGTACTTC
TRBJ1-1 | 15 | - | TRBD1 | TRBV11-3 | CASSRGQGTSTEAFF | TGTGCCAGCAGCAGGGGACAGGGAACGAGCACTGAAGCTTTCTTT
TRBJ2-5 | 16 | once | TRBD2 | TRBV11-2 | CASSLVASGRQETQYF | TGTGCCAGCAGCTTAGTTGCTAGCGGACGTCAAGAGACCCAGTACTTC
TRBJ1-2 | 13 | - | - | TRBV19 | CASSLQGDYGYTF | TGTGCCAGTAGTCTACAGGGAGACTATGGCTACACCTTC
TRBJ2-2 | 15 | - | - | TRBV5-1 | CASSFWTPNTGELFF | TGCGCCAGCAGCTTCTGGACACCAAACACCGGGGAGCTGTTTTTT
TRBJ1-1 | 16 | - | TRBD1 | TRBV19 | CASSLYRDRGLTEAFF | TGTGCCAGTAGTCTTTACCGGGACAGGGGTTTGACTGAAGCTTTCTTT
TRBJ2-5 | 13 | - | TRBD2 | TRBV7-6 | CASSDRGVETQYF | TGTGCCAGCAGCGACCGGGGGGTAGAGACCCAGTACTTC
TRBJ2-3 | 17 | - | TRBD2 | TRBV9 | CASSPTGTSGLTDTQYF | TGTGCCAGCAGCCCAACCGGGACTAGCGGGTTAACAGATACGCAGTATTTT
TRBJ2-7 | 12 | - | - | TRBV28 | CASSTVKQVAYF | TGTGCCAGCAGTACCGTTAAGCAGGTGGCGTACTTC
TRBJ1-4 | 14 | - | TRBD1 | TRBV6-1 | CASSWDRANEKLFF | TGTGCCAGCAGTTGGGACAGGGCGAATGAAAAACTGTTTTTT